This record looks at one T cell receptor beta chain sequence and its context. Its antigen is unidentified. The sorted Tregs were CD4+CD25+CD127-/low cells. Study-wide points: Tumor memory CD4+ T cell TCR gene usage was found to cluster with blood and lymph node memory CD4+ cells and with lymph node naive CD4+ cells. Larger-cohort validation covered only one TCR beta V-J rearrangement. Greatest tumor Treg TCR overlap was with tumor naive CD4+ cells.

V lost 4 bases and J 1 base, leaving 8 bases between the germline ends. CDR1 and CDR2 (germline): SGHRS, YFSETQ. This CDR3 is built from 13 residues. Constant-region reverse primers amplified full-length variable regions, followed by semi-nested Nested Universal Primer A PCR. TCRdb redid the calling of the 5' RACE reads with MiXCR, one entry per CDR3 protein. The table lists roughly 57,000 distinct CDR3 sequences, roughly 20% of them singletons. This receptor was identified in a female donor with breast cancer. The V gene is TRBV5-1, the J gene TRBJ1-1; D remains ambiguous. What was sequenced was tumor-infiltrating Tregs sorted from the breast tumor. The CDR3 protein is CASSQTENTEAFF. The CDR3 DNA sequence: TGCGCCAGCAGCCAGACTGAGAACACTGAAGCTTTCTTT.